These T cell receptor beta chains were read from a single sample in a study of beta chain features in type 1 diabetes. Method: immunoSEQ multiplex PCR; TCRdb's copy keeps in-frame clones and lacks some. The sample holds 350,000 to 450,000 clones, around 16% seen once. The sequenced sample was naive CD4+ T cells from blood. These receptors were collected from a woman between 18 and 30 years old in good health. Each CDR3 is given with its conserved first and last residue. The order of the fields is CDR3 DNA, CDR3 protein, clone size, J gene, D gene, V gene. The D gene is left open where the match is weak. Clone size is given for some rows only: seen once, a few or many times, or a class if the clone is expanded.

CDR3nt: TGTGCCAGCAGTCTGGGACAGGGTCTCGGGGCGCAGTTCTTC
CDR3aa: CASSLGQGLGAQFF
abundance: few
j_gene: TRBJ2-1
d_gene: TRBD1
v_gene: TRBV28

CDR3nt: TGTGCCAGCAGTGAGTCCCCGGGACAGGGGGCCCGAGAGACCCAGTACTTC
CDR3aa: CASSESPGQGARETQYF
abundance: few
j_gene: TRBJ2-5
d_gene: TRBD1
v_gene: TRBV25-1

CDR3nt: TGTGCCAGTAGTACGGTACTAGCGGGAGTAACTAATGAGCAGTTCTTC
CDR3aa: CASSTVLAGVTNEQFF
abundance: few
j_gene: TRBJ2-1
d_gene: TRBD2
v_gene: TRBV19

CDR3nt: TGTGCCAGCAGCACCGTTTTTGGGGGGAGAACTGAAGCTTTCTTT
CDR3aa: CASSTVFGGRTEAFF
abundance: -
j_gene: TRBJ1-1
d_gene: -
v_gene: TRBV7-9

CDR3nt: TGCGCCAGCAGTGTGGAGGTCACTGAAGCTTTCTTT
CDR3aa: CASSVEVTEAFF
abundance: few
j_gene: TRBJ1-1
d_gene: -
v_gene: TRBV10-2

CDR3nt: TGTGCCAGCAGCTCCGGGGGGGAGGGGCATAACTATGGCTACACCTTC
CDR3aa: CASSSGGEGHNYGYTF
abundance: few
j_gene: TRBJ1-2
d_gene: -
v_gene: TRBV28

CDR3nt: TGCGCCAGCAGCTTACAGGGGCCACCGGGTGGCTACACCTTC
CDR3aa: CASSLQGPPGGYTF
abundance: once
j_gene: TRBJ1-2
d_gene: TRBD1
v_gene: TRBV5-1

CDR3nt: TGTGCCAGCAGCTTAAGACAGGGAGCTAACTATGGCTACACCTTC
CDR3aa: CASSLRQGANYGYTF
abundance: -
j_gene: TRBJ1-2
d_gene: TRBD1
v_gene: TRBV7-9

CDR3nt: TGCAGCGTTGGACGGACAGGGATCTACGAGCAGTACTTC
CDR3aa: CSVGRTGIYEQYF
abundance: -
j_gene: TRBJ2-7
d_gene: TRBD1
v_gene: TRBV29-1

CDR3nt: TGTGCCAGCAGGCGGGGACTTGGCGGGGATACGCAGTATTTT
CDR3aa: CASRRGLGGDTQYF
abundance: once
j_gene: TRBJ2-3
d_gene: -
v_gene: TRBV5-6

CDR3nt: TGCGCCAGCAGCGGGAGTGGGGGCACAGATACGCAGTATTTT
CDR3aa: CASSGSGGTDTQYF
abundance: -
j_gene: TRBJ2-3
d_gene: -
v_gene: TRBV10-2

CDR3nt: TGTGCCTGGAGTAGGAGCGGTTCCCACTACAATGAGCAGTTCTTC
CDR3aa: CAWSRSGSHYNEQFF
abundance: -
j_gene: TRBJ2-1
d_gene: -
v_gene: TRBV30

CDR3nt: TGCGCCAGCAGCCCAGACAGGGTTAGGGAGACCCAGTACTTC
CDR3aa: CASSPDRVRETQYF
abundance: -
j_gene: TRBJ2-5
d_gene: TRBD1
v_gene: TRBV5-1

CDR3nt: TGTGCCAGCAGCTTAAACCTAGCGCGTCAAGAGACCCAGTACTTC
CDR3aa: CASSLNLARQETQYF
abundance: -
j_gene: TRBJ2-5
d_gene: -
v_gene: TRBV11-2

CDR3nt: TGTGCCAACAGCTTAAGGGAGTTCGGGGATACGCAGTATTTT
CDR3aa: CANSLREFGDTQYF
abundance: -
j_gene: TRBJ2-3
d_gene: -
v_gene: TRBV7-3

CDR3nt: TGCGCCAGCAGTCCCGGGACAGGGGGAACCGGGGAGCTGTTTTTT
CDR3aa: CASSPGTGGTGELFF
abundance: -
j_gene: TRBJ2-2
d_gene: TRBD1
v_gene: TRBV5-1

CDR3nt: TGTGCCAGCAGCCTCCAATCCGGGACAGGGTCCGGGGAGCTGTTTTTT
CDR3aa: CASSLQSGTGSGELFF
abundance: -
j_gene: TRBJ2-2
d_gene: TRBD1
v_gene: TRBV7-2

CDR3nt: TGTGCCAGTAGTAAACAGGGGTATGAGCAGTTCTTC
CDR3aa: CASSKQGYEQFF
abundance: few
j_gene: TRBJ2-1
d_gene: TRBD1
v_gene: TRBV19

CDR3nt: TGTGCCTGGATGTGGACAGAGAACACTGAAGCTTTCTTT
CDR3aa: CAWMWTENTEAFF
abundance: -
j_gene: TRBJ1-1
d_gene: -
v_gene: TRBV30

CDR3nt: TGTGCCAGCAGCCGGGGAGATAACGGGGAAAGCTCCTACGAGCAGTACTTC
CDR3aa: CASSRGDNGESSYEQYF
abundance: -
j_gene: TRBJ2-7
d_gene: -
v_gene: TRBV4-2

CDR3nt: TGTGCCAGCAGTCTAGCGATGGAGGGGAAGACCCAGTACTTC
CDR3aa: CASSLAMEGKTQYF
abundance: few
j_gene: TRBJ2-5
d_gene: -
v_gene: TRBV2

CDR3nt: TGTGCCAGTAGTATTGGGGCCGCTAGCGGGCAATACTACAATGAGCAGTTCTTC
CDR3aa: CASSIGAASGQYYNEQFF
abundance: -
j_gene: TRBJ2-1
d_gene: TRBD2
v_gene: TRBV19

CDR3nt: TGTGCCAGCAGCCAAGCTAGCGGGAGGCCGCCGTGGGATGAGCAGTTCTTC
CDR3aa: CASSQASGRPPWDEQFF
abundance: -
j_gene: TRBJ2-1
d_gene: TRBD2
v_gene: TRBV14

CDR3nt: TGTGCCAGCAGTTGGGACAAGGGCACCGGGGAGCTGTTTTTT
CDR3aa: CASSWDKGTGELFF
abundance: -
j_gene: TRBJ2-2
d_gene: -
v_gene: TRBV28

CDR3nt: TGTGCCACCAGCAGACAGGGGTTAGGAGATACGCAGTATTTT
CDR3aa: CATSRQGLGDTQYF
abundance: few
j_gene: TRBJ2-3
d_gene: -
v_gene: TRBV15

CDR3nt: TGTGCCAGTAGTGCCGACCTAAGACTAGCGGGAGCCAAGACCCAGTACTTC
CDR3aa: CASSADLRLAGAKTQYF
abundance: few
j_gene: TRBJ2-5
d_gene: TRBD2
v_gene: TRBV19

CDR3nt: TGTGCCAGCCGGAGGGCAGTTAGCACAGATACGCAGTATTTT
CDR3aa: CASRRAVSTDTQYF
abundance: -
j_gene: TRBJ2-3
d_gene: -
v_gene: TRBV28

CDR3nt: TGTGCCAGCAGCCCCCCAGGCAGGGGGCGATCTGAGACCCAGTACTTC
CDR3aa: CASSPPGRGRSETQYF
abundance: -
j_gene: TRBJ2-5
d_gene: TRBD1
v_gene: TRBV7-6

CDR3nt: TGTGCCAGCAGCGTAGGGATAGGACAGTCCTACTCTGGGGCCAACGTCCTGACTTTC
CDR3aa: CASSVGIGQSYSGANVLTF
abundance: -
j_gene: TRBJ2-6
d_gene: -
v_gene: TRBV9

CDR3nt: TGTGCCGCTCGGAGGGGTGGCTATGGCTACACCTTC
CDR3aa: CAARRGGYGYTF
abundance: few
j_gene: TRBJ1-2
d_gene: -
v_gene: TRBV6-5

CDR3nt: TGTGCCAGCAGCTTACAGGGGCCCGGGAACACTGAAGCTTTCTTT
CDR3aa: CASSLQGPGNTEAFF
abundance: few
j_gene: TRBJ1-1
d_gene: -
v_gene: TRBV7-9

CDR3nt: TGTGCCAGCAGTTTGACAGGGATGGATCAGCCCCAGCATTTT
CDR3aa: CASSLTGMDQPQHF
abundance: -
j_gene: TRBJ1-5
d_gene: TRBD1
v_gene: TRBV27

CDR3nt: TGCGCCAGCAGCCCGGGGGACAGAAACTATGGCTACACCTTC
CDR3aa: CASSPGDRNYGYTF
abundance: -
j_gene: TRBJ1-2
d_gene: TRBD1
v_gene: TRBV5-1

CDR3nt: TGCGCCAGCAGCTTGAACAGGGAAGAGACCCAGTACTTC
CDR3aa: CASSLNREETQYF
abundance: few
j_gene: TRBJ2-5
d_gene: -
v_gene: TRBV5-1